This TCR beta chain emerged from a study of cytomegalovirus exposure and HLA in healthy donors. PCR amplification relied on 60 Vbeta primers (plus 13 Jbeta primers). Original processing methods: In a later analysis, approximately 80 million unique TCR beta chains included roughly 11 million shared by two or more donors. Sequencing used immunoSEQ multiplex PCR; TCRdb keeps in-frame clones, though not all of them. V and J calls and clone size are as listed in that table; D and trimming were resolved from the DNA. The sample holds around 150,000 clones, over 75% seen once. Germline V lookup: CDR1 KGHSH, CDR2 LQKENI. Trimming took off 4 bases at V and 7 bases at J, with 25 bases between the two ends. This CDR3 has 18 amino acids.

The sequencing input was PBMCs. The chain joins TRBV18 to TRBJ1-4; D is unresolved. The clonotype comes from a woman aged 25-40 years in good health and CMV-seronegative. The CDR3 is CASSLSRERRGFGEKLFF. The CDR3 DNA follows: TGTGCCAGCTCACTCTCTCGGGAGCGACGTGGATTCGGTGAAAAACTGTTTTTT.